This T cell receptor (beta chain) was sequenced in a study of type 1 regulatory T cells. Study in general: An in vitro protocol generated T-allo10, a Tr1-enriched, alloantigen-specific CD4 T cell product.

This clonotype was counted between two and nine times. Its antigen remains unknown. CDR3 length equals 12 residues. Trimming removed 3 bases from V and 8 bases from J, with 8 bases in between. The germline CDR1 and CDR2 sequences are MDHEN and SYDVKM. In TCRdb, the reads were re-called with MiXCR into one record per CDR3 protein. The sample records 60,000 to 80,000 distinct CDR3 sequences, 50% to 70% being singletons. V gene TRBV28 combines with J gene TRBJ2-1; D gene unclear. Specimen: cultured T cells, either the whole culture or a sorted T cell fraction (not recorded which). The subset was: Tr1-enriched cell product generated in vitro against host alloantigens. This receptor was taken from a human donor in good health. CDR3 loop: CASSLLSYEQFF. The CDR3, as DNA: TGTGCCAGCAGTTTGCTTTCTTATGAGCAGTTCTTC. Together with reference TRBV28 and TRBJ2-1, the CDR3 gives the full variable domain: DVKVTQSSRYLVKRTGEKVFLECVQDMDHENMFWYRQDPGLGLRLIYFSYDVKMKEKGDIPEGYSVSREKKERFSLILESASTNQTSMYLCASSLLSYEQFFGPGTRLTVL.